This T cell receptor (beta chain) came from a study of spatial heterogeneity in lung cancer. Looking at the study overall: The donor population consisted of roughly 70 patients with untreated, early-stage non-small cell lung cancer. There were, on average, more than 9.5 raw-read appearances for each unique TCR and UMI combination.

Of note for this clonotype: Its target is not known.

Overall study results and limits: At tumor resection, ubiquitous expanded TCRs were detected in blood more often than later.

Time point of the sample: blood at routine non-recurrence follow-up after resection. Researchers sequenced whole RNA taken from tumor, nontumor lung or frozen PBMC without sorting. The study tagged each TCR cDNA molecule with a unique molecular identifier. One entry per CDR3 protein, called by TCRdb with MiXCR from the 5' RACE reads. There are about 120,000 distinct CDR3 sequences in the sample; 9.5% to 15% occur only once, and approximately 15% lies in the top ten. V lost 2 bases, J lost 4 bases, and 2 bases lay in between. The CDR3 is 11 residues long. Germline CDR1 is SEHNR and CDR2 is FQNEAQ (reference sequence).

The J gene is TRBJ1-1, the V gene TRBV7-9, with D unresolved. The receptor was isolated from a male donor with early-stage non-small cell lung cancer. The sample in question was PBMCs, obtained at follow-up. CDR3 in DNA: TGTGCCAGCAGCTTACGCACTGAAGCTTTCTTT. It encodes CASSLRTEAFF.